The rows below give T cell receptor beta chains drawn from one sample of a study of blood T cell repertoires in COVID-19. Sequencing used immunoSEQ multiplex PCR; TCRdb keeps in-frame clones, though not all of them. Of fewer than 100,000 clones in the sample, around 75% were seen once. Sequenced: peripheral blood. These receptors all come from a man in his sixties or seventies with acute or convalescent COVID-19. Each CDR3 is given with its conserved first and last residue. The order of the fields is D gene, V gene, J gene, CDR3 protein. The D gene is left open where the match is weak.

d_gene: TRBD2
v_gene: TRBV19
j_gene: TRBJ2-3
CDR3aa: CASSIVGGGTREDTQYF

d_gene: TRBD2
v_gene: TRBV27
j_gene: TRBJ2-2
CDR3aa: CASSSYRGRLAFTGELFF

d_gene: TRBD2
v_gene: TRBV2
j_gene: TRBJ2-1
CDR3aa: CASSVGGRNNEQFF

d_gene: -
v_gene: TRBV29-1
j_gene: TRBJ2-7
CDR3aa: CSVETVSSYEQYF

d_gene: -
v_gene: TRBV19
j_gene: TRBJ1-6
CDR3aa: CASTVTGTSNSPLHF

d_gene: TRBD2
v_gene: TRBV27
j_gene: TRBJ2-2
CDR3aa: CASSLIAGGPNTGELFF

d_gene: -
v_gene: TRBV5-8
j_gene: TRBJ1-4
CDR3aa: CASRVGRLSGQTNEKLFF

d_gene: TRBD2
v_gene: TRBV4-3
j_gene: TRBJ2-2
CDR3aa: CASSQPLAGTGELFF

d_gene: -
v_gene: TRBV28
j_gene: TRBJ1-2
CDR3aa: CASSLLEGSGGYTF

d_gene: -
v_gene: TRBV7-9
j_gene: TRBJ1-6
CDR3aa: CASSLGGRGSYNSPLHF

d_gene: TRBD1
v_gene: TRBV7-9
j_gene: TRBJ2-7
CDR3aa: CASSPELGTGKGYEQYF

d_gene: -
v_gene: TRBV30
j_gene: TRBJ1-6
CDR3aa: CAWSLGESPLHF

d_gene: -
v_gene: TRBV6-4
j_gene: TRBJ2-2
CDR3aa: CASSEKGLTTGELFF

d_gene: -
v_gene: TRBV18
j_gene: TRBJ2-7
CDR3aa: CASASGTLTYEQYF

d_gene: -
v_gene: TRBV5-1
j_gene: TRBJ1-4
CDR3aa: CASSLAYGGEEKLFF

d_gene: TRBD2
v_gene: TRBV28
j_gene: TRBJ2-7
CDR3aa: CASSRLSGPYEQYF

d_gene: TRBD1
v_gene: TRBV3-1/TRBV3-2
j_gene: TRBJ2-7
CDR3aa: CASSQTGGISEQYF